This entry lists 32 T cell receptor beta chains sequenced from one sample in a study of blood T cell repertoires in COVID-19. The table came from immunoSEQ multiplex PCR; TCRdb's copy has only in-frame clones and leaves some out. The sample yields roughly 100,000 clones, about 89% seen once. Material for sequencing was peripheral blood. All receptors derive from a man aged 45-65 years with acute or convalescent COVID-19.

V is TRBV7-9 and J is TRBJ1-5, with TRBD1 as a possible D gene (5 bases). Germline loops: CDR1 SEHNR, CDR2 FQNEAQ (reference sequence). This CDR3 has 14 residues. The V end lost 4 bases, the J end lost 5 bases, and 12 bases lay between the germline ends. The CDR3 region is CASSSSTGDQPQHF. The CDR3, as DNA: TGTGCCAGCAGCTCATCGACGGGGGATCAGCCCCAGCATTTT. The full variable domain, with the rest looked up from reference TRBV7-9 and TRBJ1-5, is DTGVSQNPRHKITKRGQNVTFRCDPISEHNRLYWYRQTLGQGPEFLTYFQNEAQLEKSRLLSDRFSAERPKGSFSTLEIQRTEQGDSAMYLCASSSSTGDQPQHFGDGTRLSIL.

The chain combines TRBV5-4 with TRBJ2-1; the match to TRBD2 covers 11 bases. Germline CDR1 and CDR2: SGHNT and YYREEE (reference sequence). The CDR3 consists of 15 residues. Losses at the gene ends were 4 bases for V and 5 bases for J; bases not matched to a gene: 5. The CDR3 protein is CASSPGTSGNNEQFF. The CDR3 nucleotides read TGTGCCAGCAGCCCCGGGACTAGCGGCAACAATGAGCAGTTCTTC.

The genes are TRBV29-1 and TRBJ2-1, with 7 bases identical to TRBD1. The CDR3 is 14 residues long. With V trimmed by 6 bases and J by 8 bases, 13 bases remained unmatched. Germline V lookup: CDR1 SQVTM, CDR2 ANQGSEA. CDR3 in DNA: TGCAGCGTCCCTGGCAGGGGGATCGGCGATGAGCAGTTCTTC. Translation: CSVPGRGIGDEQFF.

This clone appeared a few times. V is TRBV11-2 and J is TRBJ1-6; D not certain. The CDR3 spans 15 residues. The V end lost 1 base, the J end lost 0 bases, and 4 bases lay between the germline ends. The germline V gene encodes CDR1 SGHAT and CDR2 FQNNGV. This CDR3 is CASSLVSSYNSPLHF. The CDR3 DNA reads TGTGCCAGCAGCTTAGTTAGCTCCTATAATTCACCCCTCCACTTT. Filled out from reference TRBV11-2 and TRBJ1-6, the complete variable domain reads EAGVAQSPRYKIIEKRQSVAFWCNPISGHATLYWYQQILGQGPKLLIQFQNNGVVDDSQLPKDRFSAERLKGVDSTLKIQPAKLEDSAVYLCASSLVSSYNSPLHFGNGTRLTVT.

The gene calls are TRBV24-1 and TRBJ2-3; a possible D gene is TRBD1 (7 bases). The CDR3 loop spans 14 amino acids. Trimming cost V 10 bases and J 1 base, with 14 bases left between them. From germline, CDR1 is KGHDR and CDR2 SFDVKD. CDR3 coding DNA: TGTGCCACGGCCGGCGGGACAGGCACAGATACGCAGTATTTT. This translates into CATAGGTGTDTQYF.

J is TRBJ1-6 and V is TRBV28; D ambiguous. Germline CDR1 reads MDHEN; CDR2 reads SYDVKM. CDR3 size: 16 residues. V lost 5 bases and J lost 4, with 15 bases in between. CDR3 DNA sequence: TGTGCCAGCAGTCCCGAGGGTGGAGATTATAATTCACCCCTCCACTTT. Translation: CASSPEGGDYNSPLHF.

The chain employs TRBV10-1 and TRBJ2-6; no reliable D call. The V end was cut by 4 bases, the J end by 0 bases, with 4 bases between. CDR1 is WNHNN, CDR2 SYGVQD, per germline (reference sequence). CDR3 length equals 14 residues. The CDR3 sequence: CASSAGSGANVLTF. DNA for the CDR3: TGCGCCAGCAGTGCGGGCTCTGGGGCCAACGTCCTGACTTTC.

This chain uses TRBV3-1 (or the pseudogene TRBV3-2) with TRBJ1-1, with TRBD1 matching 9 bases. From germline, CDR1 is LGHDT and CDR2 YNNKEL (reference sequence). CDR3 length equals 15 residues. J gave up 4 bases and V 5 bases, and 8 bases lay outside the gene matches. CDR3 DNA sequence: TGTGCCAGCAGCACCTCCCCGGGACAGGGCACTGAAGCTTTCTTT. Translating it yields CASSTSPGQGTEAFF.

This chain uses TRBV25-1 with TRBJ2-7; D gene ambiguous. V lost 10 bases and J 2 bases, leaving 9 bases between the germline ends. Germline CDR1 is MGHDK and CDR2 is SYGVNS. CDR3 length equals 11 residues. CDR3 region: CATSHTYEQYF. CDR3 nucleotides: TGTGCCACTTCCCACACCTACGAGCAGTACTTC.

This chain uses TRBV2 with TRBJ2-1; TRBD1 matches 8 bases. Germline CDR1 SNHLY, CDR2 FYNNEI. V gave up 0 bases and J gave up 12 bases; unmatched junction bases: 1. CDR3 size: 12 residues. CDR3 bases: TGTGCCAGCAGTGAAGCGACAGGGGTGCAGTTCTTC. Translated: CASSEATGVQFF.

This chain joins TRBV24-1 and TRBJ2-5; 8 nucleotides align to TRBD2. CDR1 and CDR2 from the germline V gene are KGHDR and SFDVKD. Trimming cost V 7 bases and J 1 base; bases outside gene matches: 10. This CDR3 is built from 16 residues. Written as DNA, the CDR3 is TGTGCCACCAGCCGCGGGAGGCCACCCGGCCAAGAGACCCAGTACTTC. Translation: CATSRGRPPGQETQYF.

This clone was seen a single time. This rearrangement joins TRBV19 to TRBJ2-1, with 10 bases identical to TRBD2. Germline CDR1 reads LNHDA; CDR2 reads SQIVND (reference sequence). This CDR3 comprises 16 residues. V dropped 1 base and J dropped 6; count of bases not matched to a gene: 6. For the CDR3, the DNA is TGTGCCAGTAGTATAGTACTAGCGGGAACGGTCAATGAGCAGTTCTTC. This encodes CASSIVLAGTVNEQFF.

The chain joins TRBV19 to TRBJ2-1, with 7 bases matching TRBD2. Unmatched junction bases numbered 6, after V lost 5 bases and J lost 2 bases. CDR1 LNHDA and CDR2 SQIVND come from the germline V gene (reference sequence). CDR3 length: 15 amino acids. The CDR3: CASSSSGTTYNEQFF. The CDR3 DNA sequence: TGTGCCAGTAGTTCCAGCGGGACTACCTACAATGAGCAGTTCTTC. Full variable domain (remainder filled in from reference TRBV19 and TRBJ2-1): DGGITQSPKYLFRKEGQNVTLSCEQNLNHDAMYWYRQDPGQGLRLIYYSQIVNDFQKGDIAEGYSVSREKKESFPLTVTSAQKNPTAFYLCASSSSGTTYNEQFFGPGTRLTVL.

The CDR3 region has the DNA TGTGCCAGCAGCCAAGATAAGGGACTAGTCCACAATGAGCAGTTCTTC. It codes for CASSQDKGLVHNEQFF. The V gene is TRBV3-1 (or the pseudogene TRBV3-2), the J gene TRBJ2-1; 8 nucleotides line up with TRBD2. Germline values: CDR1 LGHDT, CDR2 YNNKEL (reference sequence). Losses at the gene ends were 0 bases for V and 5 bases for J; bases not matched to a gene: 6. The CDR3 has 16 amino acids.

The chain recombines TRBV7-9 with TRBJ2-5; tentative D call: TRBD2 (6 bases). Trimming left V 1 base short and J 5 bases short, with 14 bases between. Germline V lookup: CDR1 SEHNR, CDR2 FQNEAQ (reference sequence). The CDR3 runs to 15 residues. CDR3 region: CASSLGEGGWETQYF. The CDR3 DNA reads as TGTGCCAGCAGCTTAGGAGAGGGAGGATGGGAGACCCAGTACTTC.

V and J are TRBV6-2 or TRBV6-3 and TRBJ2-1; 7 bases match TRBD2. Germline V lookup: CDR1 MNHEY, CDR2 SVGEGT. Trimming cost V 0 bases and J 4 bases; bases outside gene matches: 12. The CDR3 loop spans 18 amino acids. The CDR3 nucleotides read TGTGCCAGCAGTTACTCCTCTCTTCCTAGCGGCAATTACAATGAGCAGTTCTTC. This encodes CASSYSSLPSGNYNEQFF.

CDR3 protein: CAISEYTSGSNEQFF. The CDR3 DNA reads TGTGCCATCAGTGAGTATACTAGCGGGAGTAATGAGCAGTTCTTC. J is TRBJ2-1 and V is TRBV10-3, with TRBD2 matching over 11 bases. The J segment lost 7 bases and the V segment lost 1 base, leaving 3 bases of the junction unmatched. CDR1 and CDR2 (germline): ENHRY, SYGVKD. This CDR3 is built from 15 residues.

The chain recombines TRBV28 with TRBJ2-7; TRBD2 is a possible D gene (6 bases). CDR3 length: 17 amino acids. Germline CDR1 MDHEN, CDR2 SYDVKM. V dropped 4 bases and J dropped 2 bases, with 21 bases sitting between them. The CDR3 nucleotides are TGTGCCAGCAGTTCCTCCACCGGGACTCGAATTGCCTACGAGCAGTACTTC. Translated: CASSSSTGTRIAYEQYF.

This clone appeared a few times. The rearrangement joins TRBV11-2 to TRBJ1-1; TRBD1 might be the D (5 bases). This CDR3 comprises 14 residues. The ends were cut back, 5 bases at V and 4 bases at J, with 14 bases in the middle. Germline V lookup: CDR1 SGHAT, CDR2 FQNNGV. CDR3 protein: CASSARAWGTEAFF. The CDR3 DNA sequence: TGTGCCAGCAGCGCCAGGGCCTGGGGCACTGAAGCTTTCTTT.

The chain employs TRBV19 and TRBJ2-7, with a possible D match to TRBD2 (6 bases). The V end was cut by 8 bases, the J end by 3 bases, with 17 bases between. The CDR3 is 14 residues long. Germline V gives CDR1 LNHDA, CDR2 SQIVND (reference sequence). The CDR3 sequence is CASSHPGTYYEQYF. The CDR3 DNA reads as TGTGCCAGTTCCCACCCCGGGACTTACTACGAGCAGTACTTC.

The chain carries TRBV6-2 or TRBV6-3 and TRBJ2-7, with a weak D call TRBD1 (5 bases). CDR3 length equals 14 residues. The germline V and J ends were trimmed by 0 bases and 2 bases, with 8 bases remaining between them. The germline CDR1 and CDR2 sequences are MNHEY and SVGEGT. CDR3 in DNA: TGTGCCAGCAGTTACTCAGGGGCGACCTACGAGCAGTACTTC. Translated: CASSYSGATYEQYF.

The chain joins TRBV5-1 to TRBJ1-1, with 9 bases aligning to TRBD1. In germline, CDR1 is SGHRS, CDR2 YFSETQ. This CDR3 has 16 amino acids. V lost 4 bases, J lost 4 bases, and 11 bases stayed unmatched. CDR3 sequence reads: CASSVTGGGVGTEAFF. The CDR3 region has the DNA TGCGCCAGCAGCGTCACAGGGGGCGGCGTAGGCACTGAAGCTTTCTTT.

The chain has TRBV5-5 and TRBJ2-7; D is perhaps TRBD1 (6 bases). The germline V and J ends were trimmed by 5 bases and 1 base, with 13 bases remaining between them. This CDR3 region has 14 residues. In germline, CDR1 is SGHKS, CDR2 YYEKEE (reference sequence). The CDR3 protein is CASSPYRVSYEQYF. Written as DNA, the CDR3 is TGTGCCAGCAGTCCATACAGGGTTTCCTACGAGCAGTACTTC.

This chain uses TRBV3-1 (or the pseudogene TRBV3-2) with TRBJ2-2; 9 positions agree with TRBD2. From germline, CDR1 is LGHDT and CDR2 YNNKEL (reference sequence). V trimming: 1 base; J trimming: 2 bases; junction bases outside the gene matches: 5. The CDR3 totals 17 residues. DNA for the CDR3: TGTGCCAGCAGCCAAGGGATAGCGGGAGCTAACACCGGGGAGCTGTTTTTT. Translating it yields CASSQGIAGANTGELFF.

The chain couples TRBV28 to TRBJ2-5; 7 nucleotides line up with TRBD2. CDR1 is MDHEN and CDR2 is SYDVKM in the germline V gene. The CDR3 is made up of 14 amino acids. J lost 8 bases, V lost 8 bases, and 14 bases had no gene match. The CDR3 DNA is TGTGCCAGCGAGGGCCCGGGACTATATGACACCCAGTACTTC. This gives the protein CASEGPGLYDTQYF.

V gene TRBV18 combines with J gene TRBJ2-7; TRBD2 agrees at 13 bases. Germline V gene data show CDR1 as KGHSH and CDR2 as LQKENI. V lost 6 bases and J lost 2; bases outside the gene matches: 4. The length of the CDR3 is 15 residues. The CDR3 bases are TGTGCCAGCTCCAGGACTAGCGGGGGCCCCTACGAGCAGTACTTC. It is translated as CASSRTSGGPYEQYF.

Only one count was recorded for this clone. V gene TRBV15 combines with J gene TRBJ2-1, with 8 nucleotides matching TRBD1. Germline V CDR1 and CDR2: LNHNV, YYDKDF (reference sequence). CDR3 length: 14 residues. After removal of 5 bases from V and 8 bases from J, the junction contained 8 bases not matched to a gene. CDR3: CATSSGQGGDEQFF. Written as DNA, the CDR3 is TGTGCCACCAGCTCAGGACAGGGCGGCGATGAGCAGTTCTTC.

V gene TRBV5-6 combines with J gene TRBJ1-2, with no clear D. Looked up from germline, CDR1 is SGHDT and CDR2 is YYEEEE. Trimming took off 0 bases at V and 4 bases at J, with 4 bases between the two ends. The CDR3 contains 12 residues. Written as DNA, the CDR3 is TGTGCCAGCAGCTTGGAGCTCTATGGCTACACCTTC. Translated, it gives CASSLELYGYTF.

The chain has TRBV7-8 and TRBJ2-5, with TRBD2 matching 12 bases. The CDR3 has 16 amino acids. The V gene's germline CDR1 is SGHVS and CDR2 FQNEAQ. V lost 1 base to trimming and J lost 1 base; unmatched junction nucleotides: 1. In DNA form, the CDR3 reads TGTGCCAGCAGCTTAGGGACTAGCGGGATCCAAGAGACCCAGTACTTC. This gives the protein CASSLGTSGIQETQYF.

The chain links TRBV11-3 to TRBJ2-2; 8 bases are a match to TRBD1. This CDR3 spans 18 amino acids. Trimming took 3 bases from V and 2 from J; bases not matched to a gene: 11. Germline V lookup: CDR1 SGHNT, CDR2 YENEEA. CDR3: CASSFGRGRPLNTGELFF. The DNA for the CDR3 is TGTGCCAGCAGCTTCGGCAGGGGGCGCCCCCTTAACACCGGGGAGCTGTTTTTT.

The CDR3 protein is CASSIQGSSYEQYF. The CDR3 coding sequence is TGTGCCAGTAGTATCCAAGGGAGCTCCTACGAGCAGTACTTC. This chain connects TRBV19 to TRBJ2-7; weak D call: TRBD2 (5 bases). CDR3 size: 14 residues. Germline CDR1 reads LNHDA; CDR2 reads SQIVND (reference sequence). Between the trimmed V and J ends, which lost 3 bases and 0 bases, there was a span of 9 bases.

CDR3 DNA: TGTGCCAGCAGCCGTGACAGGGGATTGGAGCCCCAGCATTTT. Protein: CASSRDRGLEPQHF. This chain connects TRBV28 to TRBJ1-5; TRBD1 matches 8 bases. CDR3 length equals 14 residues. CDR1 and CDR2 from the germline V gene are MDHEN and SYDVKM. Losses at the gene ends were 6 bases for V and 8 bases for J; bases not matched to a gene: 9.